The clone carrying this T cell receptor (beta chain) was seen only a few times. Method: immunoSEQ multiplex PCR; TCRdb's copy keeps in-frame clones and lacks some. The sample yields 2 million to 2.5 million clones, 85% to 95% seen once. The V end was cut by 5 bases, the J end by 5 bases, with 12 bases between. The CDR3 loop spans 14 amino acids. CDR1 and CDR2 (germline): SGHAT, FQNNGV. The donors, healthy adults who were HIV-negative, had experienced no recent acute infections or vaccinations. The data are from a study of shared clonotypes between healthy human individuals. Study-wide context: Per-donor plates numbered three CD4 naive, three CD4 memory, two CD8 naive and one CD8 memory.

The clonotype was recovered from a man younger than 35 in good health. Some clones in this sample may be carry-over from other donors' samples. This chain uses TRBV11-2 with TRBJ2-2; D gene uncertain. The source material was naive CD4+ T cells from PBMCs. Indicated subset: CD45RA+ positively selected. This CDR3 is CASSLQRITGELFF. The CDR3 DNA sequence: TGTGCCAGCAGCCTTCAAAGGATAACCGGGGAGCTGTTTTTT.